Following are 15 T cell receptor beta chains from one sample sequenced in a study of spatial heterogeneity in lung cancer. TCRdb re-called the 5' RACE reads through MiXCR, storing one row per CDR3 protein. In the table there are some 41,000 distinct CDR3 sequences, roughly a tenth of which are singletons. Time point specified: blood at routine non-recurrence follow-up after resection. Material: PBMCs, obtained at follow-up. Every receptor here comes from a female donor with early-stage non-small cell lung cancer.

This clonotype occurred many times. J is TRBJ2-5 and V is TRBV5-1; 10 nucleotides line up with TRBD2. The germline gives CDR1 SGHRS, CDR2 YFSETQ. J lost 1 base, V lost 0 bases, and 3 bases had no gene match. The CDR3 extends over 16 amino acids. The CDR3 here is CASSLGASGGQETQYF. Here the CDR3 DNA reads TGCGCCAGCAGCTTGGGGGCTAGCGGGGGCCAAGAGACCCAGTACTTC.

This clonotype has a handful of counts. V usage is TRBV11-2 and J usage is TRBJ2-3; tentatively, D is TRBD1 (5 bases). V lost 2 bases and J lost 3, with 12 bases in between. The germline CDR1 and CDR2 sequences are SGHAT and FQNNGV. The CDR3 consists of 15 residues. CDR3 sequence (DNA): TGTGCCAGCAGCTTATTCGGCAGGGTGACAGATACGCAGTATTTT. Protein: CASSLFGRVTDTQYF. Looking up the rest from reference TRBV11-2 and TRBJ2-3 gives the full variable domain: EAGVAQSPRYKIIEKRQSVAFWCNPISGHATLYWYQQILGQGPKLLIQFQNNGVVDDSQLPKDRFSAERLKGVDSTLKIQPAKLEDSAVYLCASSLFGRVTDTQYFGPGTRLTVL.

The chain recombines TRBV6-1 with TRBJ2-7; TRBD1 matches at 10 bases. Germline assignment: CDR1 MNHNS and CDR2 SASEGT. Trimming at V came to 8 bases and at J to 7 bases, leaving 5 bases not matched to a gene. This CDR3 has 12 residues. This CDR3 reads CASDRGRVEQYF. The DNA for the CDR3 is TGTGCCAGCGACAGGGGGCGAGTAGAGCAGTACTTC.

This clonotype was found many times. This chain joins TRBV20-1 and TRBJ1-6; 12 nucleotides line up with TRBD1. Germline V gene lookup returns CDR1 DFQATT and CDR2 SNEGSKA (reference sequence). After removal of 7 bases from V and 6 bases from J, the junction contained 4 bases not matched to a gene. CDR3 length: 14 amino acids. The chain's CDR3 is CSGGQGAPNSPLHF. CDR3 nucleotide sequence: TGCAGTGGGGGACAGGGGGCTCCTAATTCACCCCTCCACTTT.

This clonotype was counted ten times or more. This sequence joins TRBV7-9 and TRBJ2-5; D is unclear. Trimming removed 1 base at V and 2 bases at J, with 11 bases between. The CDR3 is 15 residues long. From germline, CDR1 is SEHNR and CDR2 FQNEAQ (reference sequence). The CDR3 coding sequence is TGTGCCAGCAGCTTAGAGGGTCTACCGCAAGAGACCCAGTACTTC. Residues: CASSLEGLPQETQYF.

This clonotype was observed many times. The J gene is TRBJ2-1, the V gene TRBV20-1, with 8 positions matching TRBD1. The CDR3 is 15 residues long. Per the germline V gene, CDR1 is DFQATT and CDR2 is SNEGSKA (reference sequence). Trimming at V came to 0 bases and at J to 4 bases, leaving 5 bases not matched to a gene. This CDR3 is CSARDRTGPYNEQFF. Written as DNA, the CDR3 is TGCAGTGCTAGAGATAGGACAGGGCCTTACAATGAGCAGTTCTTC.

This clonotype was observed once. This may stem from a read error, because a much larger clone lies one nucleotide away. This chain joins TRBV10-3 and TRBJ2-7; no clear D. This CDR3 region has 17 residues. Deletions cut 0 bases from V and 4 bases from J, with 19 bases between. The germline gives CDR1 ENHRY, CDR2 SYGVKD. CDR3 bases: TGTGCCATCAGTGAGTCTGGGATCTTGGGCAGTAAGTACGAGCAGTACTTC. It translates to CAISESGILGSKYEQYF.

This clonotype was counted a few times. The rearrangement links TRBV19 to TRBJ2-2; D may be TRBD1 (8 bases). The germline gives CDR1 LNHDA, CDR2 SQIVND (reference sequence). Deletions cut 5 bases from V and 0 bases from J, with 16 bases between. There are 17 residues in the CDR3. CDR3 DNA: TGTGCCAGTAGTTGGAACAGGGGGGGCGCGAACACCGGGGAGCTGTTTTTT. Its translation: CASSWNRGGANTGELFF.

At least ten counts were recorded for this clonotype. V is TRBV12-3 or TRBV12-4 and J is TRBJ1-5; tentatively, D is TRBD1 (6 bases). V was pared by 5 bases and J by 0 bases, with 14 bases between. The CDR3 has 16 amino acids. The CDR3: CASSPGTSYSNQPQHF. The CDR3 nucleotides are TGTGCCAGCAGTCCAGGGACATCCTATAGCAATCAGCCCCAGCATTTT.

This clonotype has a single count. The junction departs from germline at one end; a sequencing error may be responsible. The rearrangement links TRBV10-3 to TRBJ1-6; unclear D gene. The germline CDR1 and CDR2 sequences are ENHRY and SYGVKD. The CDR3 spans 14 residues. CDR3 in amino acids: CAIRPTADNSPFHF. CDR3 sequence (DNA): TGTGCCATCAGGCCGACCGCTGATAATTCACCCTTCCACTTT.

Many counts were recorded for this clonotype. The chain links TRBV20-1 to TRBJ2-1; no reliable D call. In germline, CDR1 is DFQATT, CDR2 SNEGSKA (reference sequence). Trimming pared 2 bases from V and 8 bases from J, leaving 19 bases between. The CDR3 extends over 15 amino acids. The CDR3 DNA sequence: TGCAGTGCTAGAATCCAGCCTAGAACCGTCGATGAGCAGTTCTTC. This sequence encodes CSARIQPRTVDEQFF.

This clonotype was observed a handful of times. The chain links TRBV7-6 to TRBJ2-3; 16 nucleotides align to TRBD2. This CDR3 spans 18 amino acids. J was trimmed by 5 bases and V by 4 bases; bases with no gene match: 9. The germline V gene has CDR1 SGHVS and CDR2 FNYEAQ. The CDR3, as DNA: TGTGCCAGCAGCTCGGGACTAGCGGGGGGGCCGAGTAAAGATACGCAGTATTTT. Translated: CASSSGLAGGPSKDTQYF.

This clonotype has a handful of counts. The J gene is TRBJ2-1, the V gene TRBV2, with D possibly matching TRBD1 (7 bases). This CDR3 has 15 residues. The germline V gene encodes CDR1 SNHLY and CDR2 FYNNEI. Trimming cost V 7 bases and J 5 bases, with 18 bases left between them. The chain's CDR3 is CASNPRDSSHNEQFF. The CDR3 region has the DNA TGTGCCAGCAATCCGCGGGACAGTTCCCACAATGAGCAGTTCTTC.

This clonotype occurred many times. The chain recombines TRBV5-1 with TRBJ1-2; D remains ambiguous. This CDR3 has 14 amino acids. Germline V gene lookup returns CDR1 SGHRS and CDR2 YFSETQ. Between the trimmed V and J ends, which lost 1 base and 2 bases, there was a span of 9 bases. The DNA for the CDR3 is TGCGCCAGCAGCTTGACCACGGAGAACTATGGCTACACCTTC. Translated, it gives CASSLTTENYGYTF.

This chain joins TRBV13 and TRBJ2-5, with D possibly being TRBD1 or TRBD2 (7 bases each). This CDR3 region has 16 residues. V lost 1 base to trimming and J lost 2 bases, with 14 bases between them. Per the germline V gene, CDR1 is PRHDT and CDR2 is FYEKMQ (reference sequence). CDR3 residues: CASSLEQGGPQETQYF. In DNA form, the CDR3 reads TGTGCCAGCAGCTTAGAGCAGGGGGGGCCACAAGAGACCCAGTACTTC.